This T cell receptor (beta chain) derives from a study of PD-L1 blockade in urothelial cancer (dated 2017 in TCRdb). Notes on the research overall: Therapy was started at some point between 2014 and 2016 for all patients, and atezolizumab 1,200 mg was administered intravenously every 3 weeks. Durable clinical benefit was defined as a progression-free survival longer than 6 months, and TCR features were additionally tested against progression-free survival and overall survival. Blood samples were analyzed at two time points: 3 weeks after treatment start (second dose) and 6 weeks after treatment start. TCR sequencing covered pretreatment tumor samples and matched, serially collected peripheral blood taken before and after atezolizumab treatment. An ECOG performance status of 0 or 1 was recorded for the patients, and 0 to 3 prior chemotherapy regimens had been received by the patients. Blood samples gave a median of about 150,000 T cells and tens of thousands of unique TCRs, with a median clonality of approximately 0.08. Pretreatment blood TCR-seq was available for 27 to 30 patients, at least one posttreatment blood collection was obtained for roughly 24 patients, and tumor TCR-seq was available for roughly 24 patients. About 90% of the 29 patients were males with bladder-origin urothelial cancer, and about 60% of the roughly 30 reported a prior smoking history. Somatic, immune and clinical correlates of response to PD-L1 blockade with atezolizumab in urothelial cancer were the focus of an exploratory multi-omic analysis. In the same patients who had TCR sequencing, pretreatment tumors also underwent whole exome sequencing and RNA sequencing. Durable clinical benefit was achieved by nine patients and was not achieved by 20 patients.

The germline V gene (reference sequence) specifies GTSNPN as CDR1 and SVGIG as CDR2. The CDR3 runs 15 residues from the cysteine to the phenylalanine. Only the CDR3 DNA stays, 45 bases, in frame from base 1. Trimming removed 2 bases from V and 8 bases from J; the gene matches leave 13 bases unexplained. To estimate absolute template abundance from read counts, synthetic TCR analog templates were spiked into each PCR. TCRbeta CDR3 regions were amplified from genomic DNA with bias-controlled V and J gene primers using the immunoSEQ assay. Rearranged TCRbeta segments were sequenced at approximately 20X coverage. On the study's bioinformatics: Sequencing errors were corrected by clustering and CDR3s were annotated against IMGT to assign V, D and J genes. Out-of-frame and stop-codon sequences were excluded, and only productive TCRbeta rearrangements were used in downstream analyses. To compute clonality, Shannon entropy was normalized by the log of the number of unique productive sequences and then subtracted from one. Clones differing between time points or between blood and tumor were identified using Fisher's exact test with Benjamini-Hochberg correction, with an adjusted p below 0.01 applied as the threshold. TCRdb took over this immuneACCESS table, retaining in-frame rearrangements with V and J assigned. Such tables are incomplete; in checked studies, under half of the missing clones stem from an unresolved V gene, and the remainder is unexplained. V and J calls plus clone size are reproduced from that table; the DNA served to infer D and trimming. This sample gives tens of thousands of clones in total; 85% to 90% of them show up just once. The top ten constitute 4.5% to 5% of the sample.

Comments on this clone: There is no known antigen for this receptor. The record has no base qualities; no much larger clone is one base away.

What the research found in general, with its limitations: Small sample size (n ≈ 29) and many exploratory analyses mean the results are intended to be hypothesis-generating. Patients with durable benefit showed greater expansion of tumor-associated TCR clones in peripheral blood 3 weeks after starting treatment (n of about 22, p = 0.022). Improved progression-free and overall survival was associated with having pretreatment peripheral blood TCR clonality below the median.

Explained via the paper, the time point label denotes: pretreatment peripheral blood. The cohort included roughly 30 patients with locally advanced or metastatic urothelial carcinoma who were treated at Memorial Sloan Kettering on a trial protocol. Peripheral blood mononuclear cells were collected from each patient pretreatment and during treatment, giving between 1 and 8 total time points per patient. The Qiagen DNeasy Blood extraction kit was used to purify genomic DNA from total PBMCs and tumor samples. PBMCs were collected pretreatment and during treatment and were isolated and stored as previously described.

Rearrangement joined TRBV30 to TRBJ1-2; 8 bases in the junction line up with TRBD1. Material: PBMCs, obtained around atezolizumab (anti-PD-L1) treatment. The source of this sequence is a man between 65 and 80 years old with urothelial cancer. The CDR3 reads CAWSHTLQGGGGYTF. Read as DNA, the sequence is TGTGCCTGGAGTCATACACTACAGGGGGGAGGAGGCTACACCTTC.